This TCR beta chain was obtained from a study of vaccination effects on CD4 cells after COVID-19. Data came from immunoSEQ multiplex PCR; TCRdb stores just in-frame clones and leaves some out. The sample includes about 25,000 clones, 73% of them seen just once. The study's findings and limits: Few convalescent patients and no early post-infection timepoints were included in the study.

On roughly day 10 of culture, CD4+ T cells were separated out. Germline V CDR1 and CDR2: SGHKS, YYEKEE (reference sequence). The CDR3 contains 16 residues. V dropped 4 bases and J dropped 1 base, with 15 bases sitting between them. Remarks on this clone: Its antigen is as yet unknown.

The TCR sequence derives from a human donor who received a COVID-19 vaccine. This chain connects TRBV5-5 to TRBJ1-3; D perhaps matches TRBD1 (5 bases). The starting material was CD4+ T cells from PBMCs cultured without peptide, obtained before COVID-19 vaccination. CDR3 protein: CASSVLTRGSGNTIYF. The CDR3 DNA follows: TGTGCCAGCAGCGTCTTAACTCGGGGGTCTGGAAACACCATATATTTT.